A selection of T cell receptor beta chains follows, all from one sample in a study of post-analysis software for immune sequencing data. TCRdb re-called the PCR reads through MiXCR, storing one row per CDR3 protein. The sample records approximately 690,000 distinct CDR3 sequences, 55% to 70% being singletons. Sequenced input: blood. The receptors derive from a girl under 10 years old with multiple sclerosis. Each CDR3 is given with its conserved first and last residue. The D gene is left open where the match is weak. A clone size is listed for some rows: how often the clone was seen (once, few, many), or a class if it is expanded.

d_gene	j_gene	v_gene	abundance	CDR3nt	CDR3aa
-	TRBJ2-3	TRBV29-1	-	TGCAGCGTTGAAGATACGAGGCTAGCGCCAGATACGCAGTATTTT	CSVEDTRLAPDTQYF
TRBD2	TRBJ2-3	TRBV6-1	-	TGTGCCAGCAGTCCCCTCCCTAGCGGGGGCCCTGATACGCAGTATTTT	CASSPLPSGGPDTQYF
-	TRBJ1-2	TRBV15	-	TGTGCCACCAGCAGAGGCAGGCGGGGTGGCTACACCTTC	CATSRGRRGGYTF
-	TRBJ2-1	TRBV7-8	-	TGTGCCAGCAGCTTGACAGGGTGGGGGGGATACAATGAGCAGTTCTTC	CASSLTGWGGYNEQFF
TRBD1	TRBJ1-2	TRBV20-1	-	TGCAGTGCCCAGACAGGGAAAGGCTACACCTTC	CSAQTGKGYTF
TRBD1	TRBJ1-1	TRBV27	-	TGTGCCAGCAGTTTCGACAGGGGTGGGAACACTGAAGCTTTCTTT	CASSFDRGGNTEAFF
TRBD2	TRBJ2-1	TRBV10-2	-	TGCGCCAGCATAGCGGGGGGAGTCTACAATGAGCAGTTCTTC	CASIAGGVYNEQFF
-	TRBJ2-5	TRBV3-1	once	TGTGCCGGCAGCCCTAGGCGGGCCCAAGAGACCCAGTACTTC	CAGSPRRAQETQYF
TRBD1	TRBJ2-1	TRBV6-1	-	TGTGCCGGCCGGACAGACGACAGGGGGCAAATGAATGAGCAGTTCTTC	CAGRTDDRGQMNEQFF
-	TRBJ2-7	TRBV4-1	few	TGCGCCAGCAGCCAAGTAAGCGGTGGGGCAGGGAGGTCCTACGAGCAGTACTTC	CASSQVSGGAGRSYEQYF
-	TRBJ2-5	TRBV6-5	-	TGTGCCAGCAGTTACTCGAATTCTCGGGGCCTAGGGACCCAGTACTTC	CASSYSNSRGLGTQYF
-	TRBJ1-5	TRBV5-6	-	TGTGCCAGCAGCTTAGGACAGTGGCAGGGGCCCCAGCATTTT	CASSLGQWQGPQHF
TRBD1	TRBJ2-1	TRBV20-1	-	TGCAGTGCTGTTAGAGCAGGGGGCTATGAGCAGTTCTTC	CSAVRAGGYEQFF
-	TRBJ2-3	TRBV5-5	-	TGTGCCAGCAGCTTGTGGAGTGATACGCAGTATTTT	CASSLWSDTQYF
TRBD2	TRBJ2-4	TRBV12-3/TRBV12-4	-	TGTGCCAGCAGTATACCGGGAGGGCTGGGCAACATTCAGTACTTC	CASSIPGGLGNIQYF
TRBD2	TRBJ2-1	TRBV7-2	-	TGTGCCAGCAGCCCCTCGGGGACTAGCGGGGGGGATGGGCAGTTCTTC	CASSPSGTSGGDGQFF
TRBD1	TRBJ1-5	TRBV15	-	TGTGCCACCAGCAGTTACAGGGGTCAGCCCCAGCATTTT	CATSSYRGQPQHF
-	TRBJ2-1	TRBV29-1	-	TGCAGCGTTGAAGATGGGGGTAATGAGCAGTTCTTC	CSVEDGGNEQFF
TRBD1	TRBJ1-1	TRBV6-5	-	TGTGCCAGCAGCTCAACCCAGGGGGCTGGGAACACTGAAGCTTTCTTT	CASSSTQGAGNTEAFF
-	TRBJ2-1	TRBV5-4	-	TGTGCCAGCAGCCTCCAGTGGGCCTCCTACAATGAGCAGTTCTTC	CASSLQWASYNEQFF
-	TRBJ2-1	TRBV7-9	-	TGTGCCAGCAGCTCCCAGGGCCATGAGCAGTTCTTC	CASSSQGHEQFF
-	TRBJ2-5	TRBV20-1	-	TGCAGTGCTAGAGATGCAGGGACCCAGTACTTC	CSARDAGTQYF
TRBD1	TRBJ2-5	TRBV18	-	TGTGCCAGCTCACCCTCGGGACAGCTCCAAGAGACCCAGTACTTC	CASSPSGQLQETQYF
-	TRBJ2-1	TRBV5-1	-	TGCGCCAGCAGCTTGACGGGACAAAGCTCCTACAATGAGCAGTTCTTC	CASSLTGQSSYNEQFF
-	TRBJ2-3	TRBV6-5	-	TGTGCCAGCAGTTACCTTGCGACGGCAGATACGCAGTATTTT	CASSYLATADTQYF
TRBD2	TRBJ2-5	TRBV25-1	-	TGTGCCAGCAGGCTCTTCCTGTTTAGCGGGGGGGCATGGACCCAGTACTTC	CASRLFLFSGGAWTQYF
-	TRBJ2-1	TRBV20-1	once	TGCAGTGCTAGAGATGTTAATACGGGGCAACGCTCCTACAATGAGCAGTTCTTC	CSARDVNTGQRSYNEQFF
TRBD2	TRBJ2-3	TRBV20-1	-	TGCAGTGCTCCCTTTGGTGGGGGGGGTTCAGATACGCAGTATTTT	CSAPFGGGGSDTQYF
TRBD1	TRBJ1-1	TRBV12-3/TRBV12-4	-	TGTGCCAGCAGTTTCGCAACAGGGGTGAACACTGAAGCTTTCTTT	CASSFATGVNTEAFF
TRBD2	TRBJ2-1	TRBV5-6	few	TGTGCCAGCAGCCGGGGGGGCTCCTACAATGAGCAGTTCTTC	CASSRGGSYNEQFF
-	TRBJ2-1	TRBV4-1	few	TGCGCCAGCAGCCAAGAAGCGGAAAGCTCCTACAATGAGCAGTTCTTC	CASSQEAESSYNEQFF
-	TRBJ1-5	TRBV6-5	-	TGTGCCAGCAGGGTGTCAGGGTACAGTCAGCCCCAGCATTTT	CASRVSGYSQPQHF
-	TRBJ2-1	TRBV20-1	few	TGCAGTGCTTTAGACCACTACAATGAGCAGTTCTTC	CSALDHYNEQFF
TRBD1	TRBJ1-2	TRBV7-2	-	TGTGCCAGCAGCCAAGACAGGGCTAGAGGACCCTATGGCTACACCTTC	CASSQDRARGPYGYTF
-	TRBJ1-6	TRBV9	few	TGTGCCAGCAGCGGCTCAGGAGGCTCCTATAATTCACCCCTCCACTTT	CASSGSGGSYNSPLHF
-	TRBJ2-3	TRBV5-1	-	TGCGCCAGCAGCGCCAGTGGGGGGCCCACAGATACGCAGTATTTT	CASSASGGPTDTQYF
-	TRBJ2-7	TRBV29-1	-	TGCAGCGTTGAAGGGGACGAGCAGTACTTC	CSVEGDEQYF
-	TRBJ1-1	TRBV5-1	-	TGCGCCAGCAGCCTGGGGTACCAGGAGAACACTGAAGCTTTCTTT	CASSLGYQENTEAFF
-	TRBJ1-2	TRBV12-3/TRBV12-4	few	TGTGCCAGCAGCCACAGGACGGCCTTTAATGGCTACACCTTC	CASSHRTAFNGYTF
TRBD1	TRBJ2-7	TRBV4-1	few	TGCGCCAGCAGCCAGGGACAGGGGCTAGCCTACGAGCAGTACTTC	CASSQGQGLAYEQYF
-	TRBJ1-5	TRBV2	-	TGTGCCAGCAGTGAGGAGGGTGGGGCATTTAGCAATCAGCCCCAGCATTTT	CASSEEGGAFSNQPQHF